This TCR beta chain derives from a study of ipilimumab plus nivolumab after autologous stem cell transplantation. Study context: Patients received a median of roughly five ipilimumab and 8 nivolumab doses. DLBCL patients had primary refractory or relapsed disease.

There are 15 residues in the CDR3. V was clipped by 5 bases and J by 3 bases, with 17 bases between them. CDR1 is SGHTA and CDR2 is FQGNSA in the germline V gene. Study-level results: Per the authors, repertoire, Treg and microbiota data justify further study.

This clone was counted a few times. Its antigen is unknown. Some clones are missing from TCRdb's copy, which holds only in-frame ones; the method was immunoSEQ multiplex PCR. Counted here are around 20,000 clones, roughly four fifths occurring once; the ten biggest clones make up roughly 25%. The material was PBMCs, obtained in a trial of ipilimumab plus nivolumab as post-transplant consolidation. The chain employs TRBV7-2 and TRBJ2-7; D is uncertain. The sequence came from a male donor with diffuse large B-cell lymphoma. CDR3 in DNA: TGTGCCAGCAGCACCACCGGGTCCACTGGCTACGAGCAGTACTTC. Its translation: CASSTTGSTGYEQYF.